Listed below are T cell receptor beta chains from one sample, sequenced in a study of regulatory T cells in long-lasting Graves disease. TCRdb processed the multiplex PCR reads anew with MiXCR; each CDR3 protein has one entry. The table lists some 200,000 distinct CDR3 sequences, roughly 19% of them singletons. This sample was shared with a second study, whose subject was T cells in Graves' hyperthyroidism and ophthalmopathy.

Sequences were derived from peripheral blood mononuclear cells (PBMCs), sampled at new diagnosis, from a patient treated with antithyroid drugs. The receptor set was obtained from a woman aged 30 to 39 with Graves disease. CDR3s include the opening cysteine and the closing phenylalanine or tryptophan. The order of the fields is V gene, J gene, CDR3 length, clone size, D gene, CDR3 protein, CDR3 DNA. A D gene is named only where the DNA matches it firmly. Clone size is not always given. Where it is, it says once, few, many or a class for expanded clones.

>TRBV7-2|TRBJ1-5|16|.|TRBD1
CASSFTGTAINQPQHF
TGTGCCAGCAGCTTCACCGGGACAGCTATCAATCAGCCCCAGCATTTT
>TRBV2|TRBJ2-1|15|many|TRBD2
CASSEHGLGGDEQFF
TGTGCCAGCAGTGAGCATGGACTAGGAGGGGATGAACAGTTCTTC
>TRBV20-1|TRBJ2-7|17|few|TRBD1
CSARDFAFKTGGHEQYF
TGCAGTGCTAGAGACTTTGCGTTTAAGACAGGGGGCCACGAGCAGTACTTC
>TRBV4-1|TRBJ2-7|15|.|TRBD1
CASSRGQGAPYEQYF
TGCGCCAGTAGCCGGGGACAGGGCGCACCCTACGAGCAGTACTTC
>TRBV11-1|TRBJ2-7|13|.|.
CASSVERGYEQYF
TGTGCCAGCAGCGTAGAAAGGGGTTACGAGCAGTACTTC
>TRBV4-2|TRBJ1-1|16|many|.
CASSQYINLAPTEAFF
TGTGCCAGCAGCCAATATATAAACCTGGCCCCCACTGAAGCTTTCTTT
>TRBV28|TRBJ1-3|16|.|TRBD1
CASSLDRVPPGNTIYF
TGTGCCAGCAGTTTAGACAGGGTTCCCCCTGGAAACACCATATATTTT
>TRBV7-9|TRBJ1-4|14|many|.
CASSLVEGIEKLFF
TGTGCCAGCAGCTTAGTGGAGGGTATCGAAAAACTGTTTTTT
>TRBV20-1|TRBJ2-5|13|many|.
CSARLVPFETQYF
TGCAGTGCTAGACTAGTACCCTTCGAGACCCAGTACTTC
>TRBV6-1|TRBJ2-3|16|.|.
CASRDPGVPSTDTQYF
TGTGCCAGCAGAGACCCGGGGGTTCCAAGCACAGATACGCAGTATTTT
>TRBV3-1|TRBJ1-1|13|many|.
CASSLNQGGEAFF
TGTGCCAGCAGCTTAAATCAGGGAGGTGAAGCTTTCTTT
>TRBV6-2/TRBV6-3|TRBJ1-1|15|many|TRBD1
CASRRTGGALTEAFF
TGTGCCAGCAGGAGAACAGGGGGCGCGTTGACTGAAGCTTTCTTT
>TRBV6-5|TRBJ1-2|12|many|.
CASSYKGNGYTF
TGTGCCAGCAGTTACAAGGGTAACGGCTACACCTTC
>TRBV19|TRBJ2-1|16|.|TRBD2
CASSVGMTSGALWQFF
TGTGCCAGTAGTGTTGGTATGACTAGCGGGGCCCTGTGGCAGTTCTTC
>TRBV12-3/TRBV12-4|TRBJ2-5|15|.|TRBD2
CASSLGAGGLETQYF
TGTGCCAGCAGTTTGGGAGCGGGAGGGCTGGAGACCCAGTACTTC
>TRBV6-1|TRBJ2-1|16|many|TRBD2
CASRTSLGLAGGEQFF
TGTGCCAGCAGAACAAGTCTCGGACTAGCGGGAGGTGAGCAGTTCTTC
>TRBV12-3/TRBV12-4|TRBJ2-1|11|.|.
CASRARGLQFF
TGTGCCAGCAGAGCGCGCGGTCTGCAGTTCTTC
>TRBV6-1|TRBJ1-2|12|many|TRBD1
CAGRDRDYGYTF
TGTGCCGGAAGGGACAGGGACTATGGCTACACCTTC
>TRBV7-9|TRBJ2-7|14|many|.
CASIPPGRDNEQYF
TGTGCCAGCATCCCACCTGGGAGGGACAACGAGCAGTACTTC
>TRBV2|TRBJ2-5|16|.|TRBD2
CASSEIGGRQWETQYF
TGTGCCAGCAGTGAAATTGGCGGGAGGCAGTGGGAGACCCAGTACTTC
>TRBV2|TRBJ2-1|13|many|.
CASRLPRGNEQFF
TGTGCCAGCAGGCTCCCACGAGGCAATGAGCAGTTCTTC
>TRBV6-4|TRBJ2-3|16|.|TRBD2
CASSYKAGGYTDTQYF
TGTGCCAGCAGTTACAAGGCGGGAGGTTACACAGATACGCAGTATTTT
>TRBV2|TRBJ1-1|14|.|.
CARPRDRSNTEAFF
TGTGCCAGACCCAGGGACCGTTCTAACACTGAAGCTTTCTTT
>TRBV18|TRBJ2-2|15|many|.
CASSPRGPNWGELFF
TGTGCCAGCTCACCACGGGGACCCAATTGGGGGGAGCTGTTTTTT
>TRBV7-8|TRBJ2-2|16|many|TRBD2
CASSLVLAGGPGELFF
TGTGCCAGCAGCTTGGTTCTGGCGGGGGGGCCCGGGGAGCTGTTTTTT
>TRBV7-8|TRBJ1-5|19|many|TRBD1
CASSSVEQGKIFPNQPQHF
TGTGCCAGCAGTTCTGTGGAACAGGGGAAGATATTTCCCAATCAGCCCCAGCATTTT
>TRBV25-1|TRBJ2-3|16|.|.
CASARGTAIFSDTQYF
TGTGCCAGCGCTCGGGGGACCGCCATTTTTTCGGATACGCAGTATTTT
>TRBV5-1|TRBJ2-2|16|few|.
CASSLDSIANTGELFF
TGCGCCAGCAGCTTAGACAGCATTGCGAACACCGGGGAGCTGTTTTTT